This T cell receptor (beta chain) is from a study of vaccination effects on CD4 cells after COVID-19. Overall study: The vaccine given was either BNT162b2 or mRNA-1273, in two doses. Sample provision by two convalescent patients occurred 16 days and one week before vaccination.

This clone was picked up a small number of times. The antigen remains undetermined. Viral peptide pool expansion of antigen-specific CD4+ T cells preceded sequencing in the ViraFEST assay. With approximately ten days of culture completed, CD4+ T cells were isolated. The infection with SARS-CoV-2 (confirmed by PCR) occurred in this person between March and December 2020. Cultivation was performed at two million PBMC per well with 8.5 to 10 IU/ml IL-2 and approximately 9.2 ug/ml peptides added. Serving as negative control culture was an HIV-1 Nef peptide pool. This table comes from immunoSEQ multiplex PCR, and its TCRdb copy is limited to in-frame clones, with some not included. The sample includes tens of thousands of clones, around 80% of them seen just once. The TCR comes from a human donor who had a prior SARS-CoV-2 infection. The source was CD4+ T cells from PBMCs cultured with HIV peptides, collected before COVID-19 vaccination. Subset meaning: HIV-1 Nef peptide pool negative control/reference culture.

The CDR3 DNA is TGTGCCAGCTCACCACCCTTAACTAGCGGGAGCTGGACCTACGAGCAGTACTTC. Translated, it gives CASSPPLTSGSWTYEQYF. This chain joins TRBV18 and TRBJ2-7; 11 bases align to TRBD2. The CDR3 covers 18 residues. CDR1 is KGHSH, CDR2 LQKENI, per germline. Germline trimming cut 0 bases from V and 2 bases from J; bases unmatched to any gene: 9.